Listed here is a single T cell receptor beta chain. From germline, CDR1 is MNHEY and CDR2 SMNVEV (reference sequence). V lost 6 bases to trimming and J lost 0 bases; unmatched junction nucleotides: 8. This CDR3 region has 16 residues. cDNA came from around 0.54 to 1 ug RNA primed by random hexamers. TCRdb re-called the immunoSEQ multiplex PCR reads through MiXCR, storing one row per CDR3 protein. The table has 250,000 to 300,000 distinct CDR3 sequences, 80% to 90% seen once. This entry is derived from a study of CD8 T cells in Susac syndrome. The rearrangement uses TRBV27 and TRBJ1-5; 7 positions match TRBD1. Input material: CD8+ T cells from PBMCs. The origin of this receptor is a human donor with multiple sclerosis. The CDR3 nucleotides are TGTGCCAGCAGAGCTACAGGGGAAGCTAGCAATCAGCCCCAGCATTTT. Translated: CASRATGEASNQPQHF.